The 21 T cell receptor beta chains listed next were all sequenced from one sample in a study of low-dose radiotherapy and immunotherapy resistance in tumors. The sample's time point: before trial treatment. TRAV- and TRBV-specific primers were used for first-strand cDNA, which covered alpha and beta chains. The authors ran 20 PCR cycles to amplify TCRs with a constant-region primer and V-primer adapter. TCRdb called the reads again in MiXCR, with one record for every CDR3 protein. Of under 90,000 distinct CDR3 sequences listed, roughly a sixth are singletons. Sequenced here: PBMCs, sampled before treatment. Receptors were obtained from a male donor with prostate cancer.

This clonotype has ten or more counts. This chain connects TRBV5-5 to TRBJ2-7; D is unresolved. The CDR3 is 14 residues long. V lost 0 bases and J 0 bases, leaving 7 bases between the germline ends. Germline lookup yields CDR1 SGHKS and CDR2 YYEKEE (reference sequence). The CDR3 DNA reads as TGTGCCAGCAGCTTGGAATGGGTCTCCTACGAGCAGTACTTC. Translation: CASSLEWVSYEQYF.

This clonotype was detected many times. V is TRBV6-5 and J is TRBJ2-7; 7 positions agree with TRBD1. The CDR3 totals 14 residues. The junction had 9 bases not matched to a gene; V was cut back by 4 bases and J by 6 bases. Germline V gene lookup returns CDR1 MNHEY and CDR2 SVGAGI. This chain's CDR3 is CASSSADRTAEQYF. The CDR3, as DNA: TGTGCCAGCAGTTCCGCGGACAGGACTGCCGAGCAGTACTTC.

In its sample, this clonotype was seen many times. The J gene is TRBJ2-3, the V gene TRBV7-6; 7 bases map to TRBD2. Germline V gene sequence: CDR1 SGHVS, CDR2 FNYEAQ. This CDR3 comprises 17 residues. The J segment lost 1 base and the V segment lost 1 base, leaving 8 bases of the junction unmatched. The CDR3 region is CASSLEPAGTRTDTQYF. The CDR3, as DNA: TGTGCCAGCAGCTTAGAGCCAGCGGGGACCCGCACAGATACGCAGTATTTT.

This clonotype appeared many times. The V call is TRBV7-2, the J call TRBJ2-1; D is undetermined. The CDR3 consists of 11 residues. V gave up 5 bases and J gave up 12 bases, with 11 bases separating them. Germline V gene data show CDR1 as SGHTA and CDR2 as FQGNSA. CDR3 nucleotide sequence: TGTGCCAGCAGCCCCGGGCACCGGCAGTTCTTC. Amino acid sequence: CASSPGHRQFF.

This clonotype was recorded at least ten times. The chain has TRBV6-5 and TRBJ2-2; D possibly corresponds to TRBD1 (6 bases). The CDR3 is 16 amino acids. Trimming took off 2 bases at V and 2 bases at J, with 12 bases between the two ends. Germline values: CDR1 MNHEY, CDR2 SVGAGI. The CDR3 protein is CASSYHDRPNTGELFF. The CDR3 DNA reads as TGTGCCAGCAGTTACCACGACAGGCCTAACACCGGGGAGCTGTTTTTT.

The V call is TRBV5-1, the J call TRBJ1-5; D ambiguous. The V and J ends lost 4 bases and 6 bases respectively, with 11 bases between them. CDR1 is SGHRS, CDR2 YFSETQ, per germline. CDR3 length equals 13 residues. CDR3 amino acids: CASSGEGPQPQHF. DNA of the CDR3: TGCGCCAGCAGCGGGGAGGGCCCTCAGCCCCAGCATTTT.

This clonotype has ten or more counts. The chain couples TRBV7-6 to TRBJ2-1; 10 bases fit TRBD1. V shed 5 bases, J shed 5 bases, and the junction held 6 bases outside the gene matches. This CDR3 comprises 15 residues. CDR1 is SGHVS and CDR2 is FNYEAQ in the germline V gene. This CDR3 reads CASSPRTGGNNEQFF. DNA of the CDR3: TGTGCCAGCAGCCCGAGGACAGGGGGAAACAATGAGCAGTTCTTC.

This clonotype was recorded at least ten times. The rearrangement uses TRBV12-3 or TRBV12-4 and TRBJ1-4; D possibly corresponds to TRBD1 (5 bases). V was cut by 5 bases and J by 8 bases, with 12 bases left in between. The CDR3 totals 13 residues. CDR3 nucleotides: TGTGCCAGCAGTGGGACCGGTGGAGAAAAACTGTTTTTT. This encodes CASSGTGGEKLFF.

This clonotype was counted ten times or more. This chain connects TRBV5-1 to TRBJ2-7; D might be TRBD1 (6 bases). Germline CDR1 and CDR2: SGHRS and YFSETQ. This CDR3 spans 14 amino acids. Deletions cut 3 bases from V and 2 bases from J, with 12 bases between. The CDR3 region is CASSSTQGTYEQYF. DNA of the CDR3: TGCGCCAGCAGCTCTACCCAGGGGACCTACGAGCAGTACTTC.

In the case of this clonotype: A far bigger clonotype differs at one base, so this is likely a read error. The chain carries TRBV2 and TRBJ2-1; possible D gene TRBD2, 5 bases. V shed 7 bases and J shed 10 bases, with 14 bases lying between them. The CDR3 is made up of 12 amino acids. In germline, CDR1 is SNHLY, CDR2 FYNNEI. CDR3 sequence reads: CASNVADYEQFF. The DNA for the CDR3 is TGTGCCAGCAATGTGGCTGACTACGAGCAGTTCTTC.

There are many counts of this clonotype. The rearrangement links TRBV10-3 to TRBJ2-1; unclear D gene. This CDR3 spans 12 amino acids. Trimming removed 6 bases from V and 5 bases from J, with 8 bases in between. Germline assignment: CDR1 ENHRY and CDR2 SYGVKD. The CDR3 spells CAIRTVDNEQFF. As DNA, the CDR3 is TGTGCCATCAGAACGGTGGACAATGAGCAGTTCTTC.

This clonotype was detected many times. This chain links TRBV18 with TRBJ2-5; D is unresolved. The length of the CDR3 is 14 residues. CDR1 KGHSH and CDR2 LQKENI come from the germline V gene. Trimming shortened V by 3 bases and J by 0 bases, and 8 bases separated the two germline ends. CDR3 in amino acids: CASSPSGYQETQYF. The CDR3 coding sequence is TGTGCCAGCTCACCTTCGGGTTACCAAGAGACCCAGTACTTC. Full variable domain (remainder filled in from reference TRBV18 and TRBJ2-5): NAGVMQNPRHLVRRRGQEARLRCSPMKGHSHVYWYRQLPEEGLKFMVYLQKENIIDESGMPKERFSAEFPKEGPSILRIQQVVRGDSAAYFCASSPSGYQETQYFGPGTRLLVL.

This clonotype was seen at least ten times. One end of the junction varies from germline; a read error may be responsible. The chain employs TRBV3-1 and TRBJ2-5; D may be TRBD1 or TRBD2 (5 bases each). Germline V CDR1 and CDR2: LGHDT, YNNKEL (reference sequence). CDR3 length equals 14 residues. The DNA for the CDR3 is TGTGCCAGTATAGCATCCGGGACCCAAAAGACCCAGTACTTC. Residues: CASIASGTQKTQYF.

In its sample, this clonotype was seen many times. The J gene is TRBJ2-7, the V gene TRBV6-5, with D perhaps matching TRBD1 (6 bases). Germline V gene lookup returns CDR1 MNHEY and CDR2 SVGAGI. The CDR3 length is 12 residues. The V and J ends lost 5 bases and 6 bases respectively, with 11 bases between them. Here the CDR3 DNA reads TGTGCCAGCAGTATGGGGGCCGGCGAGCAGTACTTC. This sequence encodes CASSMGAGEQYF.

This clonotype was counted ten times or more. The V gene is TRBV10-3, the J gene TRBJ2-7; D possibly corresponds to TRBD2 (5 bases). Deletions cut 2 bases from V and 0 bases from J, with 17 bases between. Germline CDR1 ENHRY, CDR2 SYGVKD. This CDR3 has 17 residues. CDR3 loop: CAISEGSWVRSSYEQYF. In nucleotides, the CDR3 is TGTGCCATCAGTGAGGGGAGCTGGGTCCGGAGCTCCTACGAGCAGTACTTC.

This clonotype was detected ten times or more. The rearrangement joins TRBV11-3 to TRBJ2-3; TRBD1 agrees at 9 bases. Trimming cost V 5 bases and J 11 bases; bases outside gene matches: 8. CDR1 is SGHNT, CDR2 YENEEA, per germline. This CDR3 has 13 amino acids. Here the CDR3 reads CASSPGGTGKQYF. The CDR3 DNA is TGTGCCAGCAGCCCAGGAGGGACAGGGAAGCAGTATTTT.

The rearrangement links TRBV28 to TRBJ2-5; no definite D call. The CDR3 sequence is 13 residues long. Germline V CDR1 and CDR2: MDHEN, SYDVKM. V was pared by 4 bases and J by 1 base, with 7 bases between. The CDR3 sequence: CASSSGIQETQYF. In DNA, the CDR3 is TGTGCCAGCAGTTCTGGGATCCAAGAGACCCAGTACTTC.

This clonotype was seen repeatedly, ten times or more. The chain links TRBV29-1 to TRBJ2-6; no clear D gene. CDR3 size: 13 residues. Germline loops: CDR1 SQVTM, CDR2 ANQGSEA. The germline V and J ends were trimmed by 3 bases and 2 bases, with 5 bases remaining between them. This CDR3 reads CSVDATGANVLTF. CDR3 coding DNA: TGCAGCGTTGACGCGACTGGGGCCAACGTCCTGACTTTC.

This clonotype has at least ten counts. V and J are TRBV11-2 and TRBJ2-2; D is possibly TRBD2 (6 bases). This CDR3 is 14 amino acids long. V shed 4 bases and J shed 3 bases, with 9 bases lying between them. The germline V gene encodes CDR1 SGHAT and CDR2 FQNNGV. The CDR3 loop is CASSSGLYTGELFF. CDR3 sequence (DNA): TGTGCCAGCAGCTCCGGACTATACACCGGGGAGCTGTTTTTT.

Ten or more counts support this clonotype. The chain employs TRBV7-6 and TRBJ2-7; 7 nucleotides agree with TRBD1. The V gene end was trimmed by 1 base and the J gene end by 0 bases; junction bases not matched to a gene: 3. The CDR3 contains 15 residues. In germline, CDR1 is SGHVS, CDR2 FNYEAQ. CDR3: CASSLEGAPSYEQYF. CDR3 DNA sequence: TGTGCCAGCAGCTTAGAGGGGGCCCCCTCCTACGAGCAGTACTTC.

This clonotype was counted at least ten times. The CDR3 sequence: CASSLNRGGGIDEQFF. CDR3 in DNA: TGTGCCAGCAGTTTAAATCGGGGAGGGGGTATCGATGAGCAGTTCTTC. The rearrangement joins TRBV27 to TRBJ2-1; weak D call: TRBD2 (7 bases). This CDR3 is 16 amino acids long. V lost 2 bases and J lost 8, with 19 bases in between. Germline values: CDR1 MNHEY, CDR2 SMNVEV (reference sequence).